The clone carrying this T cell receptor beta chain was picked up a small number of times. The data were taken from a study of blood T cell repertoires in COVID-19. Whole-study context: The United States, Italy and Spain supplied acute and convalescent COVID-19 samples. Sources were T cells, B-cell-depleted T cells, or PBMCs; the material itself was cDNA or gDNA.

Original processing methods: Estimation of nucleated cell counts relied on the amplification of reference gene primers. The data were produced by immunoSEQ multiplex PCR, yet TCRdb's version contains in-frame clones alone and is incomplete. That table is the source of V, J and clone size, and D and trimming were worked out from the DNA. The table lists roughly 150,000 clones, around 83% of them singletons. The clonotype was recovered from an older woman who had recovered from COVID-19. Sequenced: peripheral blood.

CDR3 amino acids: CAISSGYEQYF. CDR3 DNA: TGTGCCATCTCCTCGGGGTACGAGCAGTACTTC. The gene calls are TRBV10-3 and TRBJ2-7, with D perhaps TRBD2 (5 bases). V gave up 8 bases and J gave up 4 bases, with 9 bases separating them. The CDR3 sequence is 11 residues long. From germline, CDR1 is ENHRY and CDR2 SYGVKD.